These 10 T cell receptor beta chains were sequenced from one sample in a study of OX40 agonist ivuxolimab in advanced cancers. Profiling relied on immunoSEQ multiplex PCR, and the TCRdb table lists in-frame clones only, not all of them. The data contain around 70,000 clones, 84% of them singletons. The sample in question was CD4+ or CD8+ T cells sorted from blood, obtained in a trial of the OX40 agonist ivuxolimab. These receptors were obtained from an adult with an advanced solid tumor such as melanoma, head and neck, liver or kidney cancer.

J is TRBJ2-3 and V is TRBV11-2; D perhaps matches TRBD1 (5 bases). Trimming left V 0 bases short and J 0 bases short, with 13 bases between. This CDR3 has 17 residues. CDR1 SGHAT and CDR2 FQNNGV come from the germline V gene. In nucleotides, the CDR3 is TGTGCCAGCAGCTTAGATAGTCAGGACACTAGCACAGATACGCAGTATTTT. It encodes CASSLDSQDTSTDTQYF. Based on the CDR3 plus reference TRBV11-2 and TRBJ2-3, the full variable domain is EAGVAQSPRYKIIEKRQSVAFWCNPISGHATLYWYQQILGQGPKLLIQFQNNGVVDDSQLPKDRFSAERLKGVDSTLKIQPAKLEDSAVYLCASSLDSQDTSTDTQYFGPGTRLTVL.

The chain employs TRBV14 and TRBJ2-1; TRBD1 matches at 10 bases. J gave up 10 bases and V 4 bases, and 19 bases lay outside the gene matches. This CDR3 comprises 18 residues. Per germline, CDR1 SGHDN and CDR2 FVKESK. DNA for the CDR3: TGTGCCAGCAGCCCACCTAACTTACGACAGGGGGCGCACGGGGAGCAGTTCTTC. Its protein product is CASSPPNLRQGAHGEQFF.

This clone has only a few counts. The CDR3 loop reads CASSKQGARTGELFF. The CDR3 bases are TGTGCCAGCAGCAAACAGGGGGCGCGGACCGGGGAGCTGTTTTTT. V is TRBV14 and J is TRBJ2-2, with TRBD1 identical over 9 bases. The CDR3 spans 15 residues. The trim removed 5 bases at V and 5 bases at J, leaving 6 bases unmatched. Germline loops: CDR1 SGHDN, CDR2 FVKESK.

The rearrangement joins TRBV5-5 to TRBJ1-6, with TRBD1 as a possible D gene (6 bases). The CDR3 is made up of 15 amino acids. Germline loops: CDR1 SGHKS, CDR2 YYEKEE (reference sequence). Trimming pared 5 bases from V and 8 bases from J, leaving 17 bases between. The CDR3: CASRFFTGLDSPLHF. CDR3 DNA: TGTGCCAGCAGGTTCTTTACAGGGTTGGATTCACCCCTCCACTTT.

The chain combines TRBV7-9 with TRBJ1-2; perhaps TRBD1 as D (6 bases). Germline lookup yields CDR1 SEHNR and CDR2 FQNEAQ (reference sequence). Trimming removed 3 bases at V and 5 bases at J, with 16 bases between. This CDR3 has 15 amino acids. In nucleotides, the CDR3 is TGTGCCAGCAGCTTTTTAGCGGCGAGGGGGTATGGCTACACCTTC. Encoded protein: CASSFLAARGYGYTF.

This chain connects TRBV18 to TRBJ2-2; D is ambiguous. Trimming removed 1 base from V and 4 bases from J, with 13 bases in between. The V gene's germline CDR1 is KGHSH and CDR2 LQKENI. This CDR3 region has 16 residues. CDR3 region: CASSPLLGSGTGELFF. CDR3 DNA sequence: TGTGCCAGCTCACCACTTCTGGGTTCGGGCACCGGGGAGCTGTTTTTT.

The genes are TRBV18 and TRBJ1-1, with unresolved D. The CDR3 contains 13 residues. Trimming left V 5 bases short and J 1 base short, with 8 bases between. Per germline, CDR1 KGHSH and CDR2 LQKENI. In DNA, the CDR3 is TGTGCCAGCTCAGCCGGGGAGAACACTGAAGCTTTCTTT. This translates into CASSAGENTEAFF.

The V and J genes are TRBV4-3 and TRBJ1-2; 8 nucleotides align to TRBD1. The CDR3 runs to 16 residues. Germline CDR1 reads LGHNA; CDR2 reads YSLEER. V lost 1 base to trimming and J lost 4 bases; unmatched junction nucleotides: 8. DNA of the CDR3: TGCGCCAGCAGCCAAGCCCCGACAGGGGCAGGCTATGGCTACACCTTC. Its protein is CASSQAPTGAGYGYTF.

This chain links TRBV28 with TRBJ1-2, with D unclear. CDR1 and CDR2 (germline): MDHEN, SYDVKM. The CDR3 totals 12 residues. With 6 bases removed from V and 11 bases from J, the gap between germline ends came to 16 bases. In DNA form, the CDR3 reads TGTGCCAGCAGCGCCGGCCCCGTGGGTTACACCTTC. Protein sequence: CASSAGPVGYTF.

The chain has TRBV5-1 and TRBJ2-5, with 8 bases lining up with TRBD1. The germline CDR1 and CDR2 sequences are SGHRS and YFSETQ. The CDR3 runs 14 residues. The trim removed 2 bases at V and 2 bases at J, leaving 2 bases unmatched. The DNA for the CDR3 is TGCGCCAGCAGCTTTGGACAGGGACAAGAGACCCAGTACTTC. It codes for CASSFGQGQETQYF.